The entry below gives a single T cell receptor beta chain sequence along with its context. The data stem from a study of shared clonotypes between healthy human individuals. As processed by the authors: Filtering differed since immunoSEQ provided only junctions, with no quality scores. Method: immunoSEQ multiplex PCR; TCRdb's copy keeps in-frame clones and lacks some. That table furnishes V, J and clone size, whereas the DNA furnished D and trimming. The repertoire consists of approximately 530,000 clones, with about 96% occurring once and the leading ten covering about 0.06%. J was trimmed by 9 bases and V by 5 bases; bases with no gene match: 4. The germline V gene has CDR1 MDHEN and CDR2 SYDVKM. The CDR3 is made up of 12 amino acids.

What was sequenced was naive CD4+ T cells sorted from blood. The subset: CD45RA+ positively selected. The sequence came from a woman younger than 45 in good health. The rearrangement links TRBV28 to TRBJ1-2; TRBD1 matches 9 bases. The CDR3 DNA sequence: TGTGCCAGCAGTGGGACAGGGCCTAGCTACACCTTC. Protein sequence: CASSGTGPSYTF.